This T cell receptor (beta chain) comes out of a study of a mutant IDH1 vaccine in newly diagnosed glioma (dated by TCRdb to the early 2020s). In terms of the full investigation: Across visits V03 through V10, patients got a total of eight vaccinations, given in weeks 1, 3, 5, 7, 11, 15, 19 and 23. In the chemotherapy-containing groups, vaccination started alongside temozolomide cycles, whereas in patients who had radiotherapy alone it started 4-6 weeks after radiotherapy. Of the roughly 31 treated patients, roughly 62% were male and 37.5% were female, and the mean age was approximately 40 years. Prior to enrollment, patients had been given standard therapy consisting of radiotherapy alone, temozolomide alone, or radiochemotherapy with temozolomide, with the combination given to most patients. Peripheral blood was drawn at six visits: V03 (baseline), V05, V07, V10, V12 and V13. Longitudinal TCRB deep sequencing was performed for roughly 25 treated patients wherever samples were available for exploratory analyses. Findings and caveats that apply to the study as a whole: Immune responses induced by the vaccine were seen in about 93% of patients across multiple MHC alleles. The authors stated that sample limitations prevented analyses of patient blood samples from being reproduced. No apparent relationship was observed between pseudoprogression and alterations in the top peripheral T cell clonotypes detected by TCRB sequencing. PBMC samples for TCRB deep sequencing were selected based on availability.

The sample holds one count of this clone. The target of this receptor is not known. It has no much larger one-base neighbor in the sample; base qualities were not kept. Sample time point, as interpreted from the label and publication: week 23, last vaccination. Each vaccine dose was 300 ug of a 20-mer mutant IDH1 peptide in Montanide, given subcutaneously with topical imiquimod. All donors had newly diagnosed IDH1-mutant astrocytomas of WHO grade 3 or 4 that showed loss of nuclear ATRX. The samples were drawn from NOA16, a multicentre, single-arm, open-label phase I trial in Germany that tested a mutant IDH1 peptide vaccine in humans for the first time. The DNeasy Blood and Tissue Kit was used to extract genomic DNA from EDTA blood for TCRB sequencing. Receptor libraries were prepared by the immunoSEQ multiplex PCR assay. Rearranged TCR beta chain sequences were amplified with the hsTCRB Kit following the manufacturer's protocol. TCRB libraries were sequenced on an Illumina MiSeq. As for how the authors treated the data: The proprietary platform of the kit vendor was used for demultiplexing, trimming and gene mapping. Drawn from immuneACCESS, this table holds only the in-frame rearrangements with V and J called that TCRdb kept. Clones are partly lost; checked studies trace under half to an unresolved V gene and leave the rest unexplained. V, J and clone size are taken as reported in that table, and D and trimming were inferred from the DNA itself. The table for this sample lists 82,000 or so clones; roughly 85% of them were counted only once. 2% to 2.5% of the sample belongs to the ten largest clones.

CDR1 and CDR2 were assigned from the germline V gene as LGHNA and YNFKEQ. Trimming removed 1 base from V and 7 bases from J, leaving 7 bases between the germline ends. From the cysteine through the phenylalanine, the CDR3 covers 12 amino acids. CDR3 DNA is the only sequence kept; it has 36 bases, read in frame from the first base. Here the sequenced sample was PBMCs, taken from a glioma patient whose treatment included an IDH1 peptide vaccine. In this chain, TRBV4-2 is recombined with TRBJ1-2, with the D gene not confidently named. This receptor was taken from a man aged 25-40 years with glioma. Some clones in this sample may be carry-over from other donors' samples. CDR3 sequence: CASSQGRGGYTF. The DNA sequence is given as TGTGCCAGCAGCCAAGGACGGGGTGGCTACACCTTC.